This T cell receptor beta chain is from a study of blood T cell repertoires in COVID-19 (dated by TCRdb to 2019 to 2021). Concerning the study at large: The collaborator samples originated in the United States, Italy and Spain and spanned the acute and convalescent phases of COVID-19. A freely available public database, intended as a resource for researchers studying the immune response to SARS-CoV-2, is where the repertoires were released. The material from the prospective study consisted of cDNA or gDNA derived from T cells, B-cell-depleted T cells, or PBMCs. Samples were obtained from the ongoing ImmuneRACE study (first 160 participants) and from roughly 1,300 subjects provided by 6 global collaborators. Subjects who had been exposed to COVID-19, were actively infected with it, or had recovered from it provided the deeply sampled blood TCRbeta repertoires that made up the dataset. Where available, HLA class I and class II types were obtained from metadata supplied by the sample provider rather than from assay-based typing. The sample metadata nearly always contained a de-identified subject ID, COVID-19 status, age in years and sex. Beyond this particular receptor, the publication reports: How much clinical and demographic metadata was included differed by source and by participant, and the metadata was provided uncurated.

The immunoSEQ Assay, a bias-controlled multiplex PCR, was used to amplify TCRbeta CDR3 regions from genomic DNA. Per the authors' processing: Within the assay, amplification of reference gene primers was used to estimate how many nucleated cells each sample contained. To quantify the absolute abundance of each unique TCRbeta CDR3 rearrangement, sequence reads were collapsed and filtered. Productive Simpson clonality was computed per sample as the square root of Simpson's diversity index over productive rearrangements. The immuneACCESS repertoire file appears here via TCRdb, limited to in-frame rearrangements. These files lack a portion of the clones; in checked studies, under half of the deficit traces to unresolved V genes, and the cause of the others is not known. The V and J calls and clone size were taken over from that table, and D and trimming were inferred from the DNA. The sample includes about 310,000 clones, with under 90% observed a single time. The ten most abundant clones make up 2.5% to 3.5% of the sample.

In Seattle, one collaborating source enrolled patients while the infection was active and tracked those patients longitudinally over the course of disease. Collaborating institutions collected whole blood in K2EDTA tubes following their own protocols. Collaborator samples were shipped for TCRbeta analysis as frozen whole blood, isolated PBMCs, or DNA extracted from either sample type. About this clone: The antigen it binds to is not known. Base qualities were left out, and no much larger clone turns up one base away.

Relative to germline, V is 8 bases shorter and J is 3 bases shorter, with 14 bases between their ends. Via the germline V gene, CDR1 is SNHLY and CDR2 FYNNEI. The CDR3 has 13 amino acids, counting the end cysteine and phenylalanine. Of all the DNA, just the CDR3 is kept, 39 bases in frame from base 1. The clonotype comes from a young woman with COVID-19, enrolled during active disease. Sequenced input: peripheral blood. The rearrangement combines TRBV2 with TRBJ2-7; matching of 6 bases hints at TRBD1 as the D gene. This receptor carries the CDR3 CASAGEGNYEQYF. DNA sequence: TGTGCCAGCGCAGGGGAAGGAAACTACGAGCAGTACTTC.